A selection of T cell receptor beta chains follows, all from one sample in a study of Graves' ophthalmopathy and Graves' hyperthyroidism. In TCRdb, the multiplex PCR reads were re-called with MiXCR into one record per CDR3 protein. Here the sample spans about 620,000 distinct CDR3 sequences, 20% to 25% being singletons. Sequencing was done on a sample of peripheral blood. These receptors were collected from a woman younger than 35 with stable Graves' hyperthyroidism. Some clones in this sample may be carry-over from other donors' samples. The CDR3 runs from the conserved cysteine through the conserved F or W.

V	J	CDR3
TRBV9	TRBJ1-1	CASSFHPGQGEAFF
TRBV7-2	TRBJ2-7	CASSAASSYEQYF
TRBV7-2	TRBJ2-5	CASSLTPFDLQETQYF
TRBV19	TRBJ1-2	CASSEDRGGYGYTF
TRBV29-1	TRBJ1-1	CSVELGWNTEAFF
TRBV27	TRBJ1-2	CASSGSGKGYTF
TRBV30	TRBJ1-1	CAWSDGTGGITEAFF
TRBV9	TRBJ1-2	CASSAGGQGFGGYTF
TRBV27	TRBJ1-2	CASSFAVNYGYTF
TRBV2	TRBJ1-1	CATKIRGGQSEAFF
TRBV11-2	TRBJ2-7	CASSQNPDSYEQYF
TRBV18	TRBJ1-1	CASSPRTGLEEAFF
TRBV29-1	TRBJ2-7	CSVILAGGQYF
TRBV7-2	TRBJ1-6	CASSLIGADSPLHF
TRBV11-1	TRBJ2-7	CASSFTGTGDPYEQYF